These T cell receptor beta chains were read from a single sample in a study of vaccination and CD4 T cells after COVID-19. These TCRs' antigens remain unknown. Using its own MiXCR run on the PCR reads, TCRdb lists one record per CDR3 protein. The profile shows roughly 5,000 distinct CDR3 sequences, 44% of them singletons. The sequencing here drew on CD4+ T cells from blood, cultured in vitro, taken after SARS-CoV-2 vaccination. Source of these receptors: a human donor who had recovered from COVID-19. The conserved cysteine and the conserved F or W are not part of the CDR3 here. Clone size is not always given. Where it is, it says once, few, many or a class for expanded clones.

clone_size v_call cdr3_aa
. TRBV11-3 ASSQAGETQY
. TRBV6-1 ASSQRVGLSGTGGQY
. TRBV5-4 ASSLAVNYGYT
once TRBV4-2 ASSLETGELF
. TRBV7-9 ASSLAGQPEYEQY
few TRBV20-1 SAPVLGGAGVKDTQY
. TRBV7-8 ASSLVSGRATGELF
. TRBV6-2/TRBV6-3 ASSYEGAGDTQY
. TRBV20-1 SAREGIQRFNEKLF
. TRBV27 ASSKLAGGAAGANVLT
. TRBV4-1 ASSQDQGTGGVLNYGYT
few TRBV6-1 ASRRQGIGQPQH
medium-sized TRBV27 ASTPQGLDKQPQH
. TRBV30 AWSVKAGGDTQY
. TRBV29-1 SVEVSDGTGAF
. TRBV20-1 SAPGTGANVLT
. TRBV12-3/TRBV12-4 ASSSPGPLQF